These 27 T cell receptor beta chains were all obtained from the same sample, sequenced in a study of T cell responses to AZD1222 COVID-19 vaccine. Here immunoSEQ multiplex PCR was the method, and the copy in TCRdb shows in-frame clones only, minus some. The sample has over 15,000 clones, roughly nine tenths seen once. The sequenced sample was peripheral blood, obtained 28 days after the second AZD1222 dose. The source of these receptors is an adult who received the AZD1222 COVID-19 vaccine.

The CDR3 coding sequence is TGTGCCAGCAGTTACGCAGGGGGCGCTCCCGGGGAGCTGTTTTTT. It codes for CASSYAGGAPGELFF. This sequence joins TRBV6-5 and TRBJ2-2; 8 nucleotides line up with TRBD1. The germline V gene encodes CDR1 MNHEY and CDR2 SVGAGI. J was trimmed by 6 bases and V by 2 bases; bases with no gene match: 5. The length of the CDR3 is 15 residues.

This clone has a single count. This chain uses TRBV9 with TRBJ1-6; D perhaps matches TRBD1 (6 bases). This CDR3 has 13 amino acids. Germline values: CDR1 SGDLS, CDR2 YYNGEE. The V and J ends lost 3 bases and 14 bases respectively, with 15 bases between them. CDR3 amino acids: CASSATGGETLHF. For the CDR3, the DNA is TGTGCCAGCAGCGCAACCGGGGGCGAGACCCTCCACTTT.

This chain uses TRBV19 with TRBJ1-1; weak D call: TRBD1 (6 bases). Trimming shortened V by 0 bases and J by 9 bases, and 14 bases separated the two germline ends. The CDR3 length is 14 residues. Germline V lookup: CDR1 LNHDA, CDR2 SQIVND (reference sequence). The CDR3 bases are TGTGCCAGTAGTATAGATCTGACAGGTCTAAAAGCTTTCTTT. It translates to CASSIDLTGLKAFF. The full variable domain, rest sourced from reference TRBV19 and TRBJ1-1, is DGGITQSPKYLFRKEGQNVTLSCEQNLNHDAMYWYRQDPGQGLRLIYYSQIVNDFQKGDIAEGYSVSREKKESFPLTVTSAQKNPTAFYLCASSIDLTGLKAFFGQGTRLTVV.

V gene TRBV19 combines with J gene TRBJ2-2; D may match TRBD1 or TRBD2 (5 bases each). CDR1 is LNHDA and CDR2 is SQIVND in the germline V gene (reference sequence). The germline V and J ends were trimmed by 5 bases and 0 bases, with 7 bases remaining between them. CDR3 length equals 14 residues. CDR3 sequence (DNA): TGTGCCAGTAGTCGGGGACCGAACACCGGGGAGCTGTTTTTT. Translating gives CASSRGPNTGELFF.

V is TRBV3-1 (or the pseudogene TRBV3-2) and J is TRBJ1-1, with D possibly TRBD1 on 6 matching bases. Between the trimmed V and J ends, which lost 2 bases and 11 bases, there was a span of 15 bases. The CDR3 consists of 13 residues. The germline V gene encodes CDR1 LGHDT and CDR2 YNNKEL (reference sequence). The CDR3 DNA sequence: TGTGCCAGCAGCCAACATACAGGGCGGGGGGCTTTCTTT. This encodes CASSQHTGRGAFF.

CDR3 nucleotide sequence: TGTGCCAGCAGCGGTCCCACCGGGACCTCTAATGAAAAACTGTTTTTT. Amino acid sequence: CASSGPTGTSNEKLFF. The chain joins TRBV9 to TRBJ1-4; D perhaps matches TRBD1 (5 bases). V lost 3 bases to trimming and J lost 3 bases, with 15 bases between them. Germline CDR1 reads SGDLS; CDR2 reads YYNGEE. CDR3 length: 16 residues.

The count of this clone is one. This rearrangement joins TRBV5-1 to TRBJ1-3; D unclear. This CDR3 region has 15 residues. Germline values: CDR1 SGHRS, CDR2 YFSETQ. Trimming took 0 bases from V and 0 from J, leaving 7 bases between them. Here the CDR3 reads CASSLEGSSGNTIYF. CDR3 coding DNA: TGCGCCAGCAGCTTGGAAGGTTCCTCTGGAAACACCATATATTTT.

This clone was observed a few times. The chain has TRBV7-2 and TRBJ1-1, with TRBD1 matching 11 bases. In germline, CDR1 is SGHTA, CDR2 FQGNSA. J lost 3 bases, V lost 5 bases, and 17 bases had no gene match. The CDR3 runs 19 residues. The CDR3 nucleotides read TGTGCCAGCAGCGCCCGGGACAGGGGGATTCGAATGGGGGACACTGAAGCTTTCTTT. Protein: CASSARDRGIRMGDTEAFF.

The V and J genes are TRBV7-6 and TRBJ1-3; TRBD1 matches at 7 bases. The J segment lost 2 bases and the V segment lost 5 bases, leaving 12 bases of the junction unmatched. The CDR3 covers 17 residues. Germline CDR1 is SGHVS and CDR2 is FNYEAQ. CDR3 nucleotides: TGTGCCAGCAGCACGCAAGGGGGGGGACAGCCTGGAAACACCATATATTTT. Protein sequence: CASSTQGGGQPGNTIYF.

V and J are TRBV3-1 (or the pseudogene TRBV3-2) and TRBJ2-1, with 9 nucleotides matching TRBD2. Germline loops: CDR1 LGHDT, CDR2 YNNKEL (reference sequence). V shed 6 bases and J 4 bases; nucleotides not matched to a gene: 10. The length of the CDR3 is 16 residues. CDR3 DNA: TGTGCCAGCAGTCATAATAGCGGGAGCACGTACAATGAGCAGTTCTTC. Its translation: CASSHNSGSTYNEQFF.

The chain couples TRBV28 to TRBJ2-7; D is possibly TRBD1 (6 bases). Germline V gene lookup returns CDR1 MDHEN and CDR2 SYDVKM. The CDR3 totals 13 residues. V dropped 5 bases and J dropped 2 bases, with 10 bases sitting between them. The DNA for the CDR3 is TGTGCCAGCAGTCGGGACACGACCTACGAGCAGTACTTC. This gives the protein CASSRDTTYEQYF. The entire variable domain, with the rest obtained from reference TRBV28 and TRBJ2-7, is as follows: DVKVTQSSRYLVKRTGEKVFLECVQDMDHENMFWYRQDPGLGLRLIYFSYDVKMKEKGDIPEGYSVSREKKERFSLILESASTNQTSMYLCASSRDTTYEQYFGPGTRLTVT.

The V gene is TRBV9, the J gene TRBJ2-7; the D is unclear. CDR1 SGDLS and CDR2 YYNGEE come from the germline V gene. Trimming took off 0 bases at V and 4 bases at J, with 14 bases between the two ends. This CDR3 comprises 15 residues. Here the CDR3 reads CASSVGPGDHYEQYF. In DNA form, the CDR3 reads TGTGCCAGCAGCGTAGGCCCCGGAGACCATTACGAGCAGTACTTC.

The V and J genes are TRBV5-1 and TRBJ1-1; 8 bases are shared with TRBD1. CDR1 is SGHRS and CDR2 is YFSETQ in the germline V gene. The CDR3 has 15 residues. V was clipped by 3 bases and J by 4 bases; unmatched bases: 8. The CDR3: CASSWGTGRSTEAFF. In nucleotides, the CDR3 is TGCGCCAGCAGCTGGGGGACAGGCCGGTCCACTGAAGCTTTCTTT.

The table lists this clone with a few counts. This sequence joins TRBV7-2 and TRBJ1-1; D possibly corresponds to TRBD1 (5 bases). The V gene lost 4 bases and the J gene lost 6 bases, with 9 bases spanning the gap. Germline V CDR1 and CDR2: SGHTA, FQGNSA. The CDR3 is 12 residues long. The CDR3 bases are TGTGCCAGCAGCTGGGGGAGGGCTGAAGCTTTCTTT. It translates to CASSWGRAEAFF.

CDR3 protein: CASSFSGHEAYEQYF. The CDR3, as DNA: TGTGCCAGCAGTTTTTCGGGACACGAAGCCTACGAGCAGTACTTC. This chain uses TRBV27 with TRBJ2-7, with D possibly matching TRBD1 (6 bases). This CDR3 spans 15 amino acids. The ends were cut back, 3 bases at V and 2 bases at J, with 14 bases in the middle. Germline assignment: CDR1 MNHEY and CDR2 SMNVEV (reference sequence).

The CDR3 loop reads CSVARSTFDEQYF. The CDR3, as DNA: TGCAGCGTTGCCAGGAGTACCTTCGACGAGCAGTACTTC. The V call is TRBV29-1, the J call TRBJ2-7; D gene unclear. The germline gives CDR1 SQVTM, CDR2 ANQGSEA. V was trimmed by 4 bases and J by 5 bases, leaving 15 bases between them. The CDR3 covers 13 residues.

The CDR3 loop is CASSQERRQDTYEQYF. The CDR3 nucleotides are TGTGCCAGCAGCCAAGAGAGGAGACAGGATACCTACGAGCAGTACTTC. This rearrangement joins TRBV4-2 to TRBJ2-7; tentative D call: TRBD1 (6 bases). Trimming took 0 bases from V and 2 from J, leaving 14 bases between them. The CDR3 consists of 16 residues. Germline lookup yields CDR1 LGHNA and CDR2 YNFKEQ.

The gene calls are TRBV7-2 and TRBJ1-5; a weak D match, TRBD1 (6 bases). CDR3 length equals 14 residues. V shed 4 bases and J shed 3 bases, with 10 bases lying between them. Per the germline V gene, CDR1 is SGHTA and CDR2 is FQGNSA. The CDR3 nucleotides are TGTGCCAGCAGCTCAGGGGCTATCAATCAGCCCCAGCATTTT. This codes for CASSSGAINQPQHF.

The chain couples TRBV6-2 or TRBV6-3 to TRBJ1-1; no clear D. The germline CDR1 and CDR2 sequences are MNHEY and SVGEGT. The CDR3 length is 13 residues. Trimming pared 0 bases from V and 5 bases from J, leaving 7 bases between. The CDR3 DNA is TGTGCCAGCAGTTACTCCCCGGGGACTGAAGCTTTCTTT. This gives the protein CASSYSPGTEAFF.

V gene TRBV5-4 combines with J gene TRBJ1-1; 9 bases align to TRBD1. The CDR3 has 14 amino acids. Germline V CDR1 and CDR2: SGHNT, YYREEE (reference sequence). Trimming took 5 bases from V and 1 from J; bases not matched to a gene: 3. DNA for the CDR3: TGTGCCAGCAGGGGGACAGGGAGGAACACTGAAGCTTTCTTT. It encodes CASRGTGRNTEAFF. Full variable domain (outside the CDR3, taken from reference TRBV5-4 and TRBJ1-1): ETGVTQSPTHLIKTRGQQVTLRCSSQSGHNTVSWYQQALGQGPQFIFQYYREEENGRGNFPPRFSGLQFPNYSSELNVNALELDDSALYLCASRGTGRNTEAFFGQGTRLTVV.

In its sample, this clone was seen once. The rearrangement uses TRBV4-3 and TRBJ2-7; perhaps D is TRBD1 or TRBD2 (5 bases each). V lost 0 bases, J lost 1 base, and 7 bases lay in between. The CDR3 runs 14 residues. Germline CDR1 and CDR2: LGHNA and YSLEER. The CDR3 spells CASSQDWGSYEQYF. The CDR3 DNA follows: TGCGCCAGCAGCCAAGATTGGGGGTCCTACGAGCAGTACTTC.

V is TRBV11-2 and J is TRBJ1-2; tentatively, D is TRBD1 (5 bases). The CDR3 spans 15 residues. V lost 1 base to trimming and J lost 7 bases, with 16 bases between them. The germline gives CDR1 SGHAT, CDR2 FQNNGV. For the CDR3, the DNA is TGTGCCAGCAGCTTAGTAAATACCAGGGATCGTGGCTACACCTTC. The encoded protein is CASSLVNTRDRGYTF.

V usage is TRBV5-8 and J usage is TRBJ1-5; a possible D gene is TRBD1 (5 bases). Trimming removed 0 bases at V and 11 bases at J, with 12 bases between. The germline V gene encodes CDR1 SGHTS and CDR2 YDEGEE. The CDR3 sequence is 13 residues long. The CDR3 DNA follows: TGTGCCAGCAGCTTGGGCACTCGGGGGGCCCAGCATTTT. Encoded protein: CASSLGTRGAQHF.

This chain connects TRBV11-2 to TRBJ2-7; tentatively, D is TRBD2 (6 bases). The CDR3 extends over 16 amino acids. Per germline, CDR1 SGHAT and CDR2 FQNNGV. V was clipped by 0 bases and J by 0 bases, with 12 bases between them. Written as DNA, the CDR3 is TGTGCCAGCAGCTTAGATCCCCCCGGGAGCTCCTACGAGCAGTACTTC. Translated: CASSLDPPGSSYEQYF.

The chain has TRBV19 and TRBJ1-1; tentatively, D is TRBD1 (5 bases). This CDR3 comprises 14 residues. Germline V gives CDR1 LNHDA, CDR2 SQIVND (reference sequence). The V end was cut by 4 bases, the J end by 1 base, with 10 bases between. CDR3 nucleotide sequence: TGTGCCAGTAGTACAACAGGCTGGAACACTGAAGCTTTCTTT. Residues: CASSTTGWNTEAFF.

The rearrangement links TRBV9 to TRBJ2-1; D uncertain. The ends were cut back, 9 bases at V and 2 bases at J, with 12 bases in the middle. The CDR3 spans 13 residues. Germline CDR1 SGDLS, CDR2 YYNGEE. CDR3 protein: CATRKWPYNEQFF. CDR3 coding DNA: TGTGCCACTAGAAAATGGCCCTACAATGAGCAGTTCTTC.

The gene calls are TRBV28 and TRBJ1-1, with D perhaps matching TRBD1 (5 bases). CDR1 and CDR2 from the germline V gene are MDHEN and SYDVKM. V shed 6 bases and J shed 5 bases, with 10 bases lying between them. The CDR3 is made up of 12 amino acids. CDR3 bases: TGTGCCAGCAGCCATGGGGGGACTGAAGCTTTCTTT. As protein: CASSHGGTEAFF.